This T cell receptor (beta chain) stems from a study of identical twins. The CDR3 has 19 amino acids. V was trimmed by 1 base and J by 5 bases, leaving 24 bases between them. CDR1 and CDR2 (germline): MGHRA, YSYEKL. Findings and limits, study-wide: Insertions were reduced in abundant cord blood beta clonotypes but not in memory repertoires.

TCRdb reanalysed the 5' RACE reads using MiXCR and keeps one entry per CDR3 protein. In the table there are around 250,000 distinct CDR3 sequences, 6.5% to 8% of which are singletons. This clonotype was picked up a small number of times. Its antigen is unknown. The data also belong to a second study, concerning T cells expressing NK-cell markers. According to that study: NKG2C+ dominant clonotypes from over five donors made up about 1.0-8% of CD8+ T cells. Nothing established the HCMV specificity of expanded NKG2C+ T cell clones.

The sample taken for sequencing was CD8+ T cells sorted from blood. This chain links TRBV4-1 with TRBJ2-1; possibly TRBD1 or TRBD2 for D (5 bases each). The clonotype was recovered from a woman aged 18-30 years in good health. CDR3 sequence reads: CASSQGFGTLSISDNEQFF. CDR3 bases: TGCGCCAGCAGCCAAGGATTCGGGACCCTTAGTATATCCGACAATGAGCAGTTCTTC.